This is a list of T cell receptor beta chains from one sample in a study of blood T cell repertoires in COVID-19. Method: immunoSEQ multiplex PCR; TCRdb's copy keeps in-frame clones and lacks some. The sample holds a few hundred thousand clones; about 85% are singletons and the top ten take 0.87%. The source material was peripheral blood. The receptors stem from a human donor with COVID-19, enrolled during active disease. The donor label of this sample is uncertain. Both conserved end residues are part of each CDR3. Fields, in order: D gene, J gene, clone size, V gene, CDR3 protein, CDR3 DNA. A D gene is named only where the DNA matches it firmly. Clone size is given for some rows only: seen once, a few or many times, or a class if the clone is expanded.

-,TRBJ1-2,-,TRBV6-2/TRBV6-3,CASSYSGRLTYGYTF,TGTGCCAGCAGTTACTCGGGTAGACTTACCTATGGCTACACCTTC
-,TRBJ2-7,few,TRBV12-3/TRBV12-4,CASSFGGSYEQYF,TGTGCCAGCAGTTTTGGGGGGAGCTACGAGCAGTACTTC
-,TRBJ1-2,-,TRBV2,CASFRIRGYGYTF,TGTGCCAGCTTTCGGATCCGGGGCTATGGCTACACCTTC
TRBD1,TRBJ2-7,-,TRBV28,CASSWAQRDSSYEQYF,TGTGCCAGCAGTTGGGCCCAGAGGGACAGCTCCTACGAGCAGTACTTC
TRBD1,TRBJ1-2,-,TRBV4-1,CASSRRQGATNGYTF,TGCGCCAGCAGCCGGAGACAGGGGGCGACTAATGGCTACACCTTC
-,TRBJ1-5,few,TRBV25-1,CASSEYGGSNQPQHF,TGTGCCAGCAGTGAATACGGCGGCAGCAATCAGCCCCAGCATTTT
-,TRBJ1-2,-,TRBV9,CASSVGTEGGYTF,TGTGCCAGCAGCGTAGGGACAGAGGGTGGCTACACCTTC
TRBD2,TRBJ2-1,-,TRBV7-3,CASSLGTRSSNEQFF,TGTGCCAGCAGCTTAGGGACTAGATCTTCCAATGAGCAGTTCTTC
-,TRBJ1-5,-,TRBV27,CASSTFRGENQPQHF,TGTGCCAGCAGTACGTTTAGGGGTGAGAATCAGCCCCAGCATTTT
TRBD2,TRBJ2-2,-,TRBV5-6,CASSLPGTSGTGELFF,TGTGCCAGCAGCTTACCCGGGACTAGCGGGACGGGGGAGCTGTTTTTT
TRBD1,TRBJ1-4,-,TRBV5-1,CASTPDRGGNEKLFF,TGCGCCAGCACCCCGGACAGGGGAGGGAATGAAAAACTGTTTTTT
-,TRBJ1-5,-,TRBV6-5,CASSPEAGEPQHF,TGTGCCAGCAGCCCCGAGGCCGGGGAGCCCCAGCATTTT
TRBD1,TRBJ1-1,-,TRBV6-6,CASSYPDRSRGAFF,TGTGCCAGCAGTTACCCGGACAGGTCTCGGGGAGCTTTCTTT
-,TRBJ1-1,-,TRBV6-1,CASSELGGFFEAFF,TGTGCCAGCAGTGAGCTCGGGGGTTTTTTTGAAGCTTTCTTT
TRBD1,TRBJ2-7,-,TRBV3-1/TRBV3-2,CASSQTGTGDAKYF,TGTGCCAGCAGTCAAACCGGGACAGGGGATGCAAAGTACTTC
-,TRBJ1-3,once,TRBV14,CASSPPTGETGNTIYF,TGTGCCAGCAGCCCTCCGACGGGGGAAACTGGAAACACCATATATTTT
TRBD1,TRBJ1-5,-,TRBV5-4,CASSLGQGADQPQHF,TGTGCCAGCAGCTTGGGGCAGGGGGCCGATCAGCCCCAGCATTTT
TRBD1,TRBJ1-1,-,TRBV28,CASSPPGGTEAFF,TGTGCCAGCAGTCCCCCAGGGGGCACTGAAGCTTTCTTT
TRBD1,TRBJ1-1,few,TRBV5-4,CASSLDWDSRNTEAFF,TGTGCCAGCAGCTTGGATTGGGACAGCCGGAACACTGAAGCTTTCTTT
TRBD1,TRBJ1-4,-,TRBV4-2,CASSPELVGQGIVTNEKLFF,TGTGCCAGCAGCCCCGAATTAGTAGGACAGGGGATTGTAACTAATGAAAAACTGTTTTTT
TRBD1,TRBJ1-5,-,TRBV6-1,CASSGTGGNQPQHF,TGTGCCAGTTCCGGGACAGGGGGAAATCAGCCCCAGCATTTT
TRBD1,TRBJ2-7,once,TRBV5-5,CASSFRDSNYEQYF,TGTGCCAGCAGTTTCCGGGACAGTAACTACGAGCAGTACTTC